This is a list of T cell receptor beta chains from one sample in a study of somatic mutations in cytotoxic T cells in rheumatoid arthritis. Only in-frame clones appear in the TCRdb table, and some are missing; sequencing was by immunoSEQ multiplex PCR. The table lists 8,900 or so clones, 60% to 80% of them singletons, with 30% to 45% in the top ten. The specimen was CD8+ T cells sorted from blood. These receptors were obtained from an adult with rheumatoid arthritis. The CDR3 runs from the conserved cysteine through the conserved F or W. The D gene is left open where the match is weak. Rows give clone size only sometimes, using once, few, many, or a class for an expanded clone.

TRBJ1-5 TRBV19 TRBD1 . TGTGCTTCAACCCCAGGCAGGGGGATAAATCAGCCCCAGCATTTT CASTPGRGINQPQHF
TRBJ2-3 TRBV7-6 TRBD2 . TGTGCCAGCAGCTTAGACGGGGGGGACACAGATACGCAGTATTTT CASSLDGGDTDTQYF
TRBJ2-7 TRBV7-9 . few TGTGCCAGCAGCTTTAGCTACGAGCAGTACTTC CASSFSYEQYF
TRBJ1-2 TRBV28 . . TGTGCCAGCAGTTTAAGTGTTACCTATGGCTACACCTTC CASSLSVTYGYTF
TRBJ2-2 TRBV5-4 . few TGTGCCAGCAGCTCACCCCCGGGGGCGTCCACCGGGGAGCTGTTTTTT CASSSPPGASTGELFF
TRBJ2-7 TRBV4-3 TRBD1 . TGCGCCAGCAGCCCCCGGCTAGTACGGGACAGAACCTACGAGCAGTACTTC CASSPRLVRDRTYEQYF
TRBJ1-1 TRBV6-5 . . TGTGCCAGCAGCCAGGGACGGAACACTGAAGCTTTCTTT CASSQGRNTEAFF
TRBJ2-3 TRBV5-6 TRBD2 once TGTGCCAGCAGCCCTGGGGTGGGTAGCGGGGAGCGCACAGATACGCAGTATTTT CASSPGVGSGERTDTQYF
TRBJ2-1 TRBV6-5 TRBD2 . TGTGCCAGCAGTTACGCGTCTAGCGGGTACAATGAGCAGTTCTTC CASSYASSGYNEQFF
TRBJ2-6 TRBV9 . . TGTGCCAGCAGCGCCACGGGGTCCGGGGCCAACGTCCTGACTTTC CASSATGSGANVLTF
TRBJ1-2 TRBV28 . . TGTGCCAGCAGTGGACGCCGGGGCGAGGATGGCTACACCTTC CASSGRRGEDGYTF